This T cell receptor (beta chain) originates from a study of radiotherapy plus CTLA-4 blockade in lung cancer. In chemo-refractory metastatic non-small-cell lung cancer, patients got ipilimumab CTLA-4 blockade together with focal radiation. Trimming took 6 bases from V and 0 from J; bases not matched to a gene: 5. Germline V gives CDR1 SNHLY, CDR2 FYNNEI. The CDR3 consists of 15 residues. Study-wide results and limits: Best predicting response, reportedly, were early blood T cell clone dynamics, with interferon-beta.

Concerning this clone: Its antigen is unidentified.

Repertoires were generated with immunoSEQ multiplex PCR, while TCRdb's copy carries only in-frame clones and drops some. This sample carries some 43,000 clones, 82% of them seen once, and the ten largest clones take roughly 3.4%. The TCR originated in a human donor with non-small cell lung cancer who had stable disease on radiotherapy plus ipilimumab. The chain joins TRBV2 to TRBJ2-1, with 7 positions matching TRBD2. This specimen was peripheral blood, taken from a patient treated with radiotherapy plus ipilimumab. CDR3 in amino acids: CASSRRTSSYNEQFF. The CDR3 DNA reads TGTGCCAGCAGCAGACGGACTAGCTCCTACAATGAGCAGTTCTTC.